The sequence of this T cell receptor (beta chain) was determined in a study of cytomegalovirus exposure and HLA in healthy donors (dated by TCRdb to the late 2010s). About the study as a whole: An earlier analysis of under 600 of the donors reported 250 to 300 Gb of sequence data and around 110 million unique TCR beta sequences from about 179 million T cells. An early release covering roughly 600 HLA-typed donors comprised approximately 290 gigabases of sequencing data and some 79 million unique TCR sequences. Of the roughly 400 genotyped donors, approximately 83% fell in the genetic ancestry cluster associated with self-reported Caucasian donors. The aim of the study was to test whether cataloging public T cell receptors could identify signatures of past pathogen exposure. The T cell repertoires of 700 or so subjects were profiled by immunosequencing and related to cytomegalovirus serostatus. In addition to the first cohort of several hundred subjects, a separate validation cohort of 120 different subjects was used. High-throughput TCR immunosequencing, statistical association of individual TCRs with disease status, and machine learning were combined to predict cytomegalovirus infection status. A later analysis re-analyzed previously published TCR beta repertoires from 666 donors and added high-resolution HLA genotyping to study TCR occurrence patterns. The later analysis used no new phenotypic data to find candidate immune exposures, relying instead on TCR beta sequences and their occurrence across donors. An earlier analysis of around 540 of the donors applied high-throughput TCR beta sequencing to assess whether each TCR beta V gene segment acted as functional or pseudogenic. Donor age, sex, ethnicity and CMV serostatus were collected together with the repertoire data. In a later genetic analysis, genome-wide SNP genotypes for about 55% of the roughly 670 donors were used, and that subset was treated as a discovery cohort. All discovery cohort repertoires had been generated on a single sequencing platform. HLA typing covered class I and class II loci at four-digit resolution. Typing coverage varied by locus: roughly 629-640 donors for A, B, C, DRB1 and DQB1; around 560 for DQA1; approximately 570 for DPA1; more than 450 for DPB1. Because of strong linkage in the cohort, five DR-DQ haplotypes were treated as single units for association and clustering. Across some 400 genotyped donors of the cohort, an average of roughly 200,000 unique TCR beta nucleotide sequences per donor were sequenced, and approximately 19% of those sequences were non-productive. The paper as a whole reports these results and caveats: Because counts were too low, roughly 18 rarely observed V segments, including chromosome 9 orphons, were left out of the earlier analysis of 500 to 650 of the donors. Some IMGT-functional V segments, including TRBV6-2 and TRBV6-3, could not be told apart with the 87-base-pair reads, so those segments were excluded. It was suggested by the authors that the approach could potentially be generalized to other disease states and immunological phenotypes. A later genetic analysis associated a missense DCLRE1C variant with V-gene and J-gene trimming of TCR beta chains, and an independent cohort replicated the association. A cluster of highly shared sequence variants was judged likely to represent a technical artifact of the sequencing pipeline. A further reported finding was that TCR beta sequences accurately predicted the HLA-A and HLA-B alleles for most subjects in the first cohort. Correlated functional status among segregating V segments might be attributable to linkage disequilibrium, but an unknown experimental factor could not be ruled out. A later analysis found that TCR association rates varied across HLA loci, with DRB1 alleles showing the most associated TCRs and HLA-C alleles the fewest. Broadly in line with IMGT annotations, most TCR beta V segments showed up in productive rearrangements about 87% or about 30% of the time in an earlier analysis of around 600 of the donors. In a later analysis, around 17,000 TCR beta sequences were associated with specific HLA alleles at a false discovery rate of 0.05. The classifier was reported to diagnose cytomegalovirus status with high specificity and sensitivity in both the original and validation cohorts. Sequencing depth was assumed to be roughly uniform across donors in the presence/absence analyses, though that assumption may not hold. CMV serostatus was the only immune exposure information available for the cohort. Most CMV-associated TCR beta chains appeared to be HLA-restricted in a later analysis, and the HLA associations seemed to be driven largely by CMV exposure. In vitro tests confirmed that a few of the cytomegalovirus-associated TCR beta chains recognize cytomegalovirus antigens. The study listed approximately 150 TCR beta chains as associated with cytomegalovirus. Only TCR beta chains were sequenced in this cohort, and the absence of alpha or paired-chain data limited detectable features. Most TCR sequences were seen in very few donors, while some public TCRs were found in many individuals. Several of the top co-occurrence clusters appeared to be linked to parvovirus B19, influenza, CMV and Epstein-Barr virus, according to a later analysis. According to a later genetic analysis, donors in an Asian-associated ancestry cluster had fewer N-insertions in productive TCRs than the approximately 630-donor mean. Compared with equally common non-associated chains, HLA-associated TCR beta chains in a later analysis were more clonally expanded and had lower generation probabilities. When HLA alleles, especially DR and DQ, strongly co-occurred, attributing TCR associations to individual alleles was difficult. Because HLA typing was missing for some donors at each locus, association tests included only the typed subset.

The cohort comprised around 700 healthy bone marrow donors. All cohort members were sampled while nominally healthy, although unrecorded immune exposures were likely present. The donor tested CMV seropositive, placing the donor among the 310 or so seropositive members of the cohort. A peripheral blood sample was provided by each donor, and peripheral blood mononuclear cells were used for TCR beta sequencing. The Qiagen DNeasy Blood Extraction Kit was used to extract genomic DNA from the blood cell samples. This clone occurred once. This receptor's antigen is unknown. The record has no base qualities; no much larger clone is one base away. Receptor libraries were prepared by the immunoSEQ multiplex PCR assay. For the multiplex PCR, a mixture combining 60 forward primers for TCR Vbeta segments and 13 reverse primers for TCR Jbeta segments was used. The CDR3 region of rearranged TCR beta genes was amplified from genomic DNA by a multiplex PCR assay. On the Illumina HiSeq System, the amplified TCR beta libraries were sequenced as 87-base-pair reads. In the original analysis: Across the roughly 670 repertoires, a later analysis counted some 81 million unique TCR beta chains, some 11 million of which were shared by at least two donors. Raw reads were error-corrected and collapsed into unique sequences with a nearest-neighbor algorithm that merged closely related sequences to remove PCR and sequencing errors. V, D and J gene segments were assigned by aligning CDR3 sequences to IMGT reference sequences. For a sequence to be retained, at least a six-nucleotide match to both a V gene segment and a J gene segment was required. Rearrangements were classified as productive when the CDR3 lacked stop codons and remained in frame with V and J, and all other rearrangements were classified as non-productive. CDR3 was defined by IMGT convention, running from the second conserved V-encoded cysteine to the conserved J-encoded phenylalanine. The earlier analysis of fewer than 750 of the donors excluded sequences that lacked an unambiguous match to a single V gene segment. In an earlier analysis of several hundred of the donors, V segments were called functional above 56.7% productive rearrangements and were called segregating when the between-donor standard deviation exceeded 5%. A statistical classification framework was developed to diagnose cytomegalovirus status using the catalog of TCR beta chain sequences. In a later analysis, V and J genes were assigned by comparing TCR nucleotide sequences against IMGT/GENE-DB human TR gene sequences. Using the TCRdist pipeline, a later analysis assigned CDR3 sequences along with most-parsimonious VDJ recombination scenarios. In a later analysis, each TCR beta chain was defined by its CDR3 amino acid sequence together with its V-gene family, and reads lacking a unique V-gene family were excluded. To address suspected cross-contamination and a sequencing artifact, a later analysis removed a few hundred highly shared, low-generation-probability nucleotide sequences. In a later analysis, a clonal expansion index was calculated for each public chain from normalized within-repertoire ranks of inferred template counts. A later analysis computed generation probabilities with a VDJ recombination model fitted to out-of-frame rearrangements, and checked the results against IGoR. Hypergeometric tests were used in a later analysis to score TCR-TCR, TCR-HLA and TCR-CMV co-occurrence, with a repertoire-size bias correction applied to the TCR pairs. False discovery rates were estimated in a later analysis by permuting HLA or CMV assignments 20 times. In a later analysis, co-occurring TCRs were grouped using DBSCAN, with TCRdist sequence similarity added in when clustering inside HLA-allele-positive subsets. Repertoires with fewer than 30,000 or more than 120,000 public chains, plus five repertoires with anomalous nucleotide sharing, were excluded from co-occurrence clustering. In its TCRdb copy, this immuneACCESS table keeps in-frame sequences only and misses some clones. Where compared with another copy, unresolved V genes explain less than half of these, and the others have no known cause. The V and J calls and clone size were taken over from that table, and D and trimming were inferred from the DNA. The sample yields approximately 160,000 clones; about four fifths were counted once. 6% to 8% of the sample belongs to the ten largest clones.

The cysteine opens and the phenylalanine closes a CDR3 of 13 amino acids. Kept here is only the CDR3 DNA, which spans 39 bases and is read in frame from base 1. V loses 2 bases of germline sequence and J loses 10 bases, and the interval between the two ends is 15 bases. From the germline V gene, CDR1 is SGHDT and CDR2 is YYEEEE. The sequence was collected from a male donor in good health and CMV-seropositive. The sequencing sample was made of PBMCs. Recombination linked TRBV5-6 to TRBJ1-1, and possibly TRBD1, on 5 matching bases. The CDR3 protein: CASSLDLTDRAFF. The DNA is TGTGCCAGCAGCTTAGATTTGACAGACAGAGCTTTCTTT.